The sequence of this TCR beta chain was determined in a study of blood T cell repertoires in COVID-19. The wider study: COVID-19 samples collected from the United States, Italy and Spain covered acute and convalescent phases. PBMCs, B-cell-depleted T cells, or T cells provided the cDNA or gDNA that made up the material.

Source study methods: Quantification of nucleated cells was approximated via reference gene primer amplification. Assay used: immunoSEQ multiplex PCR; TCRdb lists only in-frame clones, some missing. Clonal size and the V and J genes are those of that table, whereas D and trimming came from the DNA. Of 100,000 to 150,000 clones listed, 81% are singletons. Sequencing was done on a sample of peripheral blood. This TCR derives from a woman between 45 and 65 years old with acute or convalescent COVID-19.

The CDR3 sequence is CASSNGDRGIPRNTEAFF. DNA of the CDR3: TGCGCCAGCAGTAACGGGGACAGGGGTATTCCAAGGAACACTGAAGCTTTCTTT. The chain links TRBV10-2 to TRBJ1-1; 10 bases line up with TRBD1. V trimming: 5 bases; J trimming: 1 base; junction bases outside the gene matches: 13. The CDR3 spans 18 residues. The germline CDR1 and CDR2 sequences are WSHSY and SAAADI.